A single sample gave rise to the 5 T cell receptor beta chains below, sequenced in a study of blood T cell repertoires in COVID-19. Produced via immunoSEQ multiplex PCR; TCRdb's table is partial and in-frame only. This repertoire shows about 160,000 clones, over 70% found once; its top ten account for 5.6%. The sample was PBMCs or T cells enriched from blood (not recorded which). The origin of the receptors is a woman aged 40 to 50 with acute COVID-19.

Written as DNA, the CDR3 is TGTGCCAGCAGTTCTAAGGGACAGGGGACTTCACCCCTCCACTTT. Encoded protein: CASSSKGQGTSPLHF. The chain employs TRBV6-5 and TRBJ1-6, with 10 nucleotides matching TRBD1. Germline V gene data show CDR1 as MNHEY and CDR2 as SVGAGI. V was pared by 4 bases and J by 9 bases, with 6 bases of the junction left unmatched. The CDR3 runs to 15 residues.

The chain joins TRBV27 to TRBJ1-2, with D possibly matching TRBD1 (6 bases). Trimming took off 6 bases at V and 8 bases at J, with 19 bases between the two ends. The CDR3 length is 14 residues. Germline V lookup: CDR1 MNHEY, CDR2 SMNVEV (reference sequence). Here the CDR3 reads CASSPTGAQRGYTF. In DNA, the CDR3 is TGTGCCAGCAGCCCGACAGGCGCCCAGAGGGGCTACACCTTC.

The rearrangement links TRBV12-2 to TRBJ2-7; the D call in the table, TRBD2, was not verified against the DNA. TRBV12-2 is termed a pseudogene. This CDR3 has 14 amino acids. CDR3 in amino acids: CASRLEAGAYEQYF. In DNA, the CDR3 is TGTGCAAGTCGCTTAGAGGCGGGGGCCTACGAGCAGTACTTC.

The chain links TRBV6-1 to TRBJ1-1, with 7 bases aligning to TRBD1. There are 15 residues in the CDR3. Germline V gene lookup returns CDR1 MNHNS and CDR2 SASEGT. After removal of 2 bases from V and 10 bases from J, the junction contained 13 bases not matched to a gene. The CDR3 is CASSEIGTDQLGAFF. CDR3 nucleotide sequence: TGTGCCAGCAGTGAAATCGGGACAGACCAGTTGGGAGCTTTCTTT.

The chain recombines TRBV4-1 with TRBJ1-2; the D gene is possibly TRBD1 (5 bases). Deletions cut 0 bases from V and 0 bases from J, with 8 bases between. Germline CDR1 and CDR2: MGHRA and YSYEKL. This CDR3 has 15 residues. Here the CDR3 DNA reads TGCGCCAGCAGCCAAGATGGGGCACCTAACTATGGCTACACCTTC. Translating gives CASSQDGAPNYGYTF.